Listed below are T cell receptor beta chains from one sample, sequenced in a study of T cell repertoires in cytomegalovirus infection. TCRdb fed the reads into MiXCR, producing one record per CDR3 protein. The sample has around 94,000 distinct CDR3 sequences; 15% to 20% are singletons. Sequencing was done on a sample of PBMCs. The receptors shown here come from a human donor in good health (CMV status not recorded). Some clones in this sample may be carry-over from other donors' samples. The CDR3 runs from the conserved cysteine through the conserved F or W. The D gene is left open where the match is weak. Only some rows state a clone size, as once, few, many or a class for expanded clones.

v_call,j_call,d_call,clone_size,cdr3_aa,cdr3_nt
TRBV5-1,TRBJ2-3,.,few,CASSTSSDRDTQYF,TGCGCCAGCAGCACGAGCTCGGACCGGGATACGCAGTATTTT
TRBV10-3,TRBJ2-3,.,.,CAISAGGKYADTQYF,TGTGCCATCAGCGCAGGGGGGAAGTACGCAGATACGCAGTATTTT
TRBV6-5,TRBJ2-6,.,many,CASTPAGQGVMGANVLTF,TGTGCCAGCACCCCAGCAGGGCAGGGTGTAATGGGGGCCAACGTCCTGACTTTC
TRBV28,TRBJ1-4,TRBD1,few,CASSSGQLLEVNEKLFF,TGTGCCAGCAGTTCGGGACAGTTATTAGAAGTGAATGAAAAACTGTTTTTT
TRBV12-3/TRBV12-4,TRBJ1-6,.,many,CASSSNRPPLHF,TGTGCCAGCAGTTCGAATCGACCACCCCTCCACTTT
TRBV5-1,TRBJ1-2,.,.,CASSLGSTKNYGYTF,TGCGCCAGCAGCTTGGGCTCGACAAAGAACTATGGCTACACCTTC
TRBV19,TRBJ2-2,.,.,CASSIFLSNAGELFF,TGTGCCAGTAGTATCTTTCTATCGAACGCCGGGGAGCTGTTTTTT
TRBV7-9,TRBJ2-1,.,many,CASSFGRAPSNEQFF,TGTGCCAGCAGCTTTGGCAGGGCCCCTTCCAATGAGCAGTTCTTC
TRBV2,TRBJ2-5,.,few,CASRSTRQETQYF,TGTGCCAGCAGATCGACTCGGCAAGAGACCCAGTACTTC
TRBV10-3,TRBJ1-5,.,.,CASCRGLGQPQHF,TGTGCCAGCTGCCGGGGGCTAGGTCAGCCCCAGCATTTT
TRBV9,TRBJ1-1,.,.,CASSVAASANPTEAFF,TGTGCCAGCAGCGTAGCCGCCTCCGCAAACCCCACTGAAGCTTTCTTT
TRBV7-2,TRBJ2-5,.,.,CASSRSGQTQETQYF,TGTGCCAGCAGCCGATCGGGACAAACACAAGAGACCCAGTACTTC
TRBV28,TRBJ2-5,TRBD2,many,CASSFRGLAGGRRETQYF,TGTGCCAGCAGTTTTAGGGGACTAGCGGGGGGGCGGCGCGAGACCCAGTACTTC
TRBV6-2/TRBV6-3,TRBJ2-7,TRBD1,.,CASQRGQGSYEQYF,TGTGCCAGCCAGCGCGGACAGGGCTCCTACGAGCAGTACTTC
TRBV5-1,TRBJ1-4,.,few,CASSQGSLREKLFF,TGCGCCAGCAGCCAGGGTAGTCTTCGCGAAAAACTGTTTTTT
TRBV2,TRBJ2-4,.,.,CASRGEIAKNILYF,TGTGCCAGCAGGGGAGAGATAGCCAAAAACATTCTGTACTTC
TRBV12-3/TRBV12-4,TRBJ1-2,TRBD1,.,CASSLVPGGPYGYTF,TGTGCCAGCAGTTTAGTTCCAGGGGGTCCCTATGGCTACACCTTC
TRBV2,TRBJ2-2,.,many,CASSSPGLTNTGELFF,TGTGCCAGCAGCTCCCCGGGGCTTACGAACACCGGGGAGCTGTTTTTT
TRBV25-1,TRBJ2-3,.,.,CASSPYITDTQYF,TGTGCCAGCTCCCCTTATATCACAGATACGCAGTATTTT